A selection of T cell receptor beta chains follows, all from one sample in a study of OX40 agonist ivuxolimab in advanced cancers. Sequenced by immunoSEQ multiplex PCR; TCRdb stores in-frame clones only, minus some. The table records about 30,000 clones, around nine tenths of them present only once. The material was CD4+ or CD8+ T cells sorted from blood, obtained in a trial of the OX40 agonist ivuxolimab. The receptors shown here come from an adult with an advanced solid tumor such as melanoma, head and neck, liver or kidney cancer. The CDR3 runs from the conserved cysteine through the conserved F or W. D genes are given only for firm matches. Expanded clones get a size class; other rows say once, few or many, or leave the size out.

.	TRBV6-6	TRBJ2-1	.	CASRIQGPSYNEQFF	TGTGCCAGCAGAATACAGGGCCCGTCCTACAATGAGCAGTTCTTC
TRBD2	TRBV27	TRBJ2-1	.	CASTAGTSGNNEQFF	TGTGCCAGCACCGCAGGGACTAGCGGGAACAATGAGCAGTTCTTC
.	TRBV7-3	TRBJ1-1	.	CASSPSGGTEAFF	TGTGCCAGCAGCCCTTCTGGGGGCACTGAAGCTTTCTTT
.	TRBV25-1	TRBJ2-2	few	CASSEISSQGGHGELFF	TGTGCCAGCAGTGAAATCAGTTCTCAGGGGGGGCACGGGGAGCTGTTTTTT
TRBD1	TRBV29-1	TRBJ1-2	once	CSDDRGGGYTF	TGCAGCGATGACAGGGGCGGCGGCTACACCTTC
.	TRBV28	TRBJ2-7	.	CASSFEEGEQYF	TGTGCCAGCAGTTTTGAGGAGGGTGAGCAGTACTTC
TRBD1	TRBV28	TRBJ1-4	.	CASSLIGTGDEKLFF	TGTGCCAGCAGTTTAATAGGGACAGGAGATGAAAAACTGTTTTTT
TRBD1	TRBV28	TRBJ1-5	.	CASSGAGGAEPQHF	TGTGCCAGCAGCGGGGCAGGGGGCGCAGAGCCCCAGCATTTT
TRBD1	TRBV27	TRBJ2-7	.	CASSSPGTGFYEQYF	TGTGCCAGCAGTTCCCCCGGGACAGGGTTCTACGAGCAGTACTTC
.	TRBV18	TRBJ2-7	.	CASSLTGASSYEQYF	TGTGCCAGCTCACTAACAGGCGCCTCCTCCTACGAGCAGTACTTC
.	TRBV4-1	TRBJ2-1	.	CASSQGSSHYNEQFF	TGCGCCAGCAGCCAAGGGTCCTCCCACTACAATGAGCAGTTCTTC
TRBD2	TRBV7-9	TRBJ2-2	.	CASSGGTSVNLGELFF	TGTGCCAGCAGCGGGGGGACTAGCGTTAACCTCGGGGAGCTGTTTTTT
TRBD1	TRBV18	TRBJ1-5	few	CASSSWTGEFNQPQHF	TGTGCCAGCTCATCATGGACAGGGGAATTCAATCAGCCCCAGCATTTT
.	TRBV4-2	TRBJ2-3	.	CASSQDLGGQQSAQYF	TGTGCCAGCAGCCAAGATCTCGGAGGCCAACAGTCTGCGCAGTATTTT
.	TRBV29-1	TRBJ1-2	.	CSVRVYGYTF	TGCAGCGTCAGGGTTTATGGCTACACCTTC
.	TRBV6-5	TRBJ1-3	once	CASSYVTDRDTIYF	TGTGCCAGCAGTTATGTCACAGACCGGGACACCATATATTTT
TRBD2	TRBV11-2	TRBJ2-3	.	CASSLGLGLAGGRADTQYF	TGTGCCAGCAGCTTAGGACTTGGACTAGCGGGAGGTCGCGCAGATACGCAGTATTTT
.	TRBV28	TRBJ1-2	medium-sized	CASSLGGDYGYTF	TGTGCCAGCAGTTTGGGCGGGGATTATGGCTACACCTTC
TRBD1	TRBV6-5	TRBJ2-2	.	CASSYSTGGTGELFF	TGTGCCAGCAGTTACTCGACAGGGGGCACCGGGGAGCTGTTTTTT
.	TRBV28	TRBJ2-7	.	CASTLLGYYEQYF	TGTGCCAGCACCCTACTAGGGTACTACGAGCAGTACTTC
.	TRBV5-6	TRBJ1-2	.	CASSLESTARNYGYTF	TGTGCCAGCAGCTTGGAGTCCACAGCGAGAAACTATGGCTACACCTTC
.	TRBV5-5	TRBJ2-1	.	CASSLGIAALYNEQFF	TGTGCCAGCAGCTTGGGGATAGCAGCCCTATACAATGAGCAGTTCTTC
.	TRBV28	TRBJ2-1	.	CASSSLWTDSSYNEQFF	TGTGCCAGCAGTTCCCTCTGGACGGATAGCTCCTACAATGAGCAGTTCTTC
.	TRBV5-5	TRBJ2-7	.	CASSLMAYEQYF	TGTGCCAGCAGCTTGATGGCCTACGAGCAGTACTTC
TRBD1	TRBV6-5	TRBJ2-7	.	CASSYGQAWKEQYF	TGTGCCAGCAGTTACGGACAGGCTTGGAAGGAGCAGTACTTC
TRBD1	TRBV11-3	TRBJ2-2	.	CASSLVGTAVLNTGELFF	TGTGCCAGCAGCTTAGTCGGGACAGCTGTCTTGAACACCGGGGAGCTGTTTTTT
TRBD1	TRBV7-3	TRBJ2-2	.	CASSLIGTGVGAGELFF	TGTGCCAGCAGCTTAATCGGGACAGGGGTTGGGGCCGGGGAGCTGTTTTTT
.	TRBV2	TRBJ2-7	.	CASSEWALSDEQYF	TGTGCCAGCAGTGAATGGGCCCTGTCAGACGAGCAGTACTTC
TRBD1	TRBV4-1	TRBJ2-2	.	CASSTRTGQTGELFF	TGCGCCAGCAGCACCCGGACAGGGCAAACCGGGGAGCTGTTTTTT
.	TRBV27	TRBJ2-7	.	CASSSPSTGSYEQYF	TGTGCCAGCAGTTCCCCCTCGACAGGCTCCTACGAGCAGTACTTC
TRBD2	TRBV4-1	TRBJ2-1	.	CASSQDHAGGDNEQFF	TGCGCCAGCAGCCAAGATCACGCGGGGGGGGACAATGAGCAGTTCTTC
TRBD2	TRBV4-1	TRBJ2-7	medium-sized	CASSLAPGLAYEQYF	TGCGCCAGCAGCTTAGCGCCGGGACTAGCCTACGAGCAGTACTTC
.	TRBV28	TRBJ1-2	medium-sized	CASSFRGTNYGYTF	TGTGCCAGCAGTTTTCGGGGGACTAACTATGGCTACACCTTC
TRBD1	TRBV29-1	TRBJ2-7	.	CSVRGQDTYEQYF	TGCAGCGTTCGCGGACAGGATACCTACGAGCAGTACTTC
.	TRBV28	TRBJ1-1	.	CASSLLQGGGTEAFF	TGTGCCAGCAGTCTACTACAAGGAGGGGGGACTGAAGCTTTCTTT
.	TRBV5-5	TRBJ2-7	.	CASSLSGGSSYEQYF	TGTGCCAGCAGCCTCTCCGGTGGGAGCTCCTACGAGCAGTACTTC
TRBD1	TRBV7-9	TRBJ1-5	.	CASSYTGQGAGQPQHF	TGTGCCAGCAGCTACACGGGACAGGGGGCAGGACAGCCCCAGCATTTT
.	TRBV7-9	TRBJ1-4	few	CASSLRRANEKLFF	TGTGCCAGCAGCTTAAGGAGGGCTAATGAAAAACTGTTTTTT
TRBD1	TRBV6-5	TRBJ2-7	.	CASSYSGTEHYEQYF	TGTGCCAGCAGTTACTCGGGGACAGAACACTACGAGCAGTACTTC
.	TRBV27	TRBJ1-3	.	CASQGYSGNTIYF	TGTGCCAGCCAGGGTTACTCTGGAAACACCATATATTTT
.	TRBV7-9	TRBJ2-5	.	CASSSGQETQYF	TGTGCCAGCAGTTCAGGACAAGAGACCCAGTACTTC
.	TRBV10-3	TRBJ2-3	once	CAISESGITDTQYF	TGTGCCATCAGTGAGTCGGGAATCACAGATACGCAGTATTTT
.	TRBV9	TRBJ2-5	.	CASSVGLGQETQYF	TGTGCCAGCAGCGTAGGACTAGGTCAAGAGACCCAGTACTTC